This T cell receptor beta chain comes out of a study of human T cells and chemical hapten exposure. For this clonotype: Its antigen is not known.

Regarding time point: pre-sensitization, week 0. Treatment: therapeutic diphenylcyclopropenone sensitization with weekly scalp DPC. General observations from the study: Patch test score was positively correlated with the counts of TCRs that had expanded at PT1.

Original processing methods: TCRs per sample had a median of approximately 100,000 and ranged from about 23,224 to 700,000. TCRdb ran MiXCR on the RACE reads and lists one entry per CDR3 protein. The V and J calls here are based on TCRdb, not the publication. The sample lists about 260,000 distinct CDR3 sequences; 7% to 10% were seen once. Trimming took off 4 bases at V and 1 base at J, with 7 bases between the two ends. Germline V CDR1 and CDR2: SNHLY, FYNNEI. The CDR3 is 13 amino acids. This receptor was identified in a woman aged 40-49 years with alopecia areata. Some clones in this sample may be carry-over from other donors' samples. This sequence joins TRBV2 and TRBJ1-1; no firm D call. The sample was whole blood, taken in connection with sensitization to the hapten diphenylcyclopropenone (DPC). CDR3: CASSAQSNTEAFF. The CDR3 nucleotides are TGTGCCAGCAGTGCCCAATCGAACACTGAAGCTTTCTTT.